The clone carrying this T cell receptor (beta chain) was observed once. The repertoire was sequenced with immunoSEQ multiplex PCR; TCRdb's copy has only in-frame clones and lacks some. This sample carries some 83,000 clones, around 94% of them seen once, and the ten largest clones take approximately 0.37%. The data stem from a study of technical replicates of blood from a few donors. Germline V gene lookup returns CDR1 LGHNA and CDR2 YNFKEQ. The CDR3 totals 15 residues. J gave up 2 bases and V 1 base, and 2 bases lay outside the gene matches. The chain uses TRBV4-2 and TRBJ2-3; 8 bases are a match to TRBD2. The material sequenced was T cells isolated from PBMCs. The source is a human donor in good health. CDR3 DNA: TGTGCCAGCAGCCAAGCGGGAGGGCCCACAGATACGCAGTATTTT. This sequence encodes CASSQAGGPTDTQYF.